What follows are 10 T cell receptor beta chains derived from one specimen sequenced in a study of blood T cells in healthy people across ages. Combining a sample-barcoded 5' primer with a J-beta primer mix, a second PCR ran for about 7 to 11 cycles. One entry per CDR3 protein results from TCRdb running MiXCR on the 5' RACE reads. The sample gives roughly 570,000 distinct CDR3 sequences, 27% of which show up once; approximately 17% is in the top ten. Sequenced sample: blood. The origin of the receptors is a woman between 70 and 85 years old in good health.

The chain uses TRBV25-1 and TRBJ2-2; 7 bases agree with TRBD2. CDR3 length: 12 amino acids. Per germline, CDR1 MGHDK and CDR2 SYGVNS. Losses at the gene ends were 6 bases for V and 5 bases for J; bases not matched to a gene: 0. CDR3 DNA sequence: TGTGCCAGCAGCGGGAGGACCGGGGAGCTGTTTTTT. It translates to CASSGRTGELFF.

The chain employs TRBV4-3 and TRBJ1-4, with 8 bases aligning to TRBD1. V lost 4 bases to trimming and J lost 14 bases; unmatched junction nucleotides: 15. From germline, CDR1 is LGHNA and CDR2 YSLEER. CDR3 length equals 15 residues. The CDR3, as DNA: TGCGCCAGCAGCCTAGACAGGGGACCGAAGAGGGGTCTGTTTTTT. This translates into CASSLDRGPKRGLFF.

V usage is TRBV4-1 and J usage is TRBJ1-2; unclear D gene. The V end lost 0 bases, the J end lost 2 bases, and 10 bases lay between the germline ends. The length of the CDR3 is 15 residues. Germline V gene data show CDR1 as MGHRA and CDR2 as YSYEKL. CDR3 sequence (DNA): TGCGCCAGCAGCCAAGACCACGGCGCAAACTATGGCTACACCTTC. Translation: CASSQDHGANYGYTF.

This clonotype occurred many times. The rearrangement uses TRBV29-1 and TRBJ1-4, with TRBD1 as a possible D gene (5 bases). Germline-derived CDR1 and CDR2 are SQVTM and ANQGSEA. The CDR3 is made up of 14 amino acids. Between the trimmed V and J ends, which lost 6 bases and 2 bases, there was a span of 13 bases. In DNA form, the CDR3 reads TGCAGCGTCATGGAGAGGGGCACTAATGAAAAACTGTTTTTT. Translated, it gives CSVMERGTNEKLFF.

This clonotype was seen a few times. The chain is built from TRBV2 and TRBJ1-1; a possible D gene is TRBD1 (6 bases). This CDR3 has 15 residues. Germline V gene lookup returns CDR1 SNHLY and CDR2 FYNNEI. Trimming pared 1 base from V and 7 bases from J, leaving 16 bases between. The CDR3 loop is CASSEGFGGGSEAFF. CDR3 bases: TGTGCCAGCAGTGAAGGGTTCGGGGGCGGTAGTGAAGCTTTCTTT.

J is TRBJ2-3 and V is TRBV7-3; TRBD2 might be the D (6 bases). This CDR3 comprises 15 residues. Trimming left V 6 bases short and J 0 bases short, with 13 bases between. Germline CDR1 SGHTA, CDR2 FQGTGA. DNA for the CDR3: TGTGCCAGCAGGACCGGGGGAAGTAGCACAGATACGCAGTATTTT. Protein: CASRTGGSSTDTQYF.

This clonotype was observed once. The chain is built from TRBV7-3 and TRBJ2-5, with TRBD1 as a possible D gene (5 bases). V lost 2 bases, J lost 3 bases, and 19 bases lay in between. The CDR3 length is 17 residues. The germline gives CDR1 SGHTA, CDR2 FQGTGA. This CDR3 is CASSLWGRSGDEETQYF. DNA of the CDR3: TGTGCCAGCAGCTTATGGGGCAGGTCAGGAGACGAAGAGACCCAGTACTTC.

This clonotype was picked up a small number of times. V gene TRBV11-3 combines with J gene TRBJ1-1; D not certain. Germline CDR1 and CDR2: SGHNT and YENEEA. The CDR3 contains 14 residues. V lost 3 bases to trimming and J lost 1 base, with 9 bases between them. The CDR3 DNA follows: TGTGCCAGCAGCTTCGGACGGACGAACACTGAAGCTTTCTTT. This encodes CASSFGRTNTEAFF.

The sample holds many counts of this clonotype. The chain links TRBV12-3 or TRBV12-4 to TRBJ2-2, with D perhaps TRBD2 (6 bases). The V end was cut by 9 bases, the J end by 5 bases, with 13 bases between. This CDR3 has 13 residues. CDR3 in DNA: TGTGCCAGTTCGCTGCGGGGTACCGGGGAGCTGTTTTTT. Protein: CASSLRGTGELFF.

As for this clonotype: Sequence at one end of the junction differs from germline and may be a read error. V usage is TRBV7-7 and J usage is TRBJ2-2; D gene uncertain. Germline CDR1 SSHAT, CDR2 FNYEAQ (reference sequence). The CDR3 runs 14 residues. This CDR3 is CASSPTANTGELFF. The CDR3 DNA reads TGTGCTAGCAGCCCCACGGCAAACACCGGGGAGCTGTTTTTT.